What follows is one T cell receptor beta chain and its context. The antigen remains undetermined. The sample comes from a study of a mutant IDH1 vaccine in newly diagnosed glioma. Across the whole study: Radiotherapy, temozolomide, or both had been given previously, and both were given to most.

V gave up 4 bases and J gave up 7 bases, with 15 bases separating them. From germline, CDR1 is SGHNT and CDR2 YYREEE (reference sequence). This CDR3 region has 14 residues. Time point here: week 23, last vaccination. Alongside topical imiquimod, each dose of vaccine comprised 300 ug of mutant IDH1 20-mer peptide. Donor diagnoses consisted of new WHO grade 3 or 4 IDH1-mutant, ATRX-lost astrocytomas. Overall study findings and caveats: The occurrence of vaccine-induced immune responses was seen in around 92% of patients. Pseudoprogression seemingly bore no relation to changes in top peripheral T cell clonotypes.

Data came from immunoSEQ multiplex PCR; TCRdb stores just in-frame clones and leaves some out. Here the sample spans tens of thousands of clones, 80% to 85% being singletons. The sample here was PBMCs, taken from a glioma patient whose treatment included an IDH1 peptide vaccine. The chain combines TRBV5-4 with TRBJ2-4; D assignment may be TRBD1 or TRBD2 (5 bases each). This receptor was identified in a woman in her thirties or forties with glioma. Some clones in this sample may be carry-over from other donors' samples. CDR3 loop: CASSPGPGANIQYF. In DNA form, the CDR3 reads TGTGCCAGCAGCCCAGGGCCCGGGGCCAACATTCAGTACTTC.